These 7 T cell receptor beta chains were all obtained from the same sample, sequenced in a study of T cell repertoires in cytomegalovirus infection. These receptors' antigens are unknown. Each CDR3 protein gets one entry after TCRdb re-called the reads with MiXCR. The repertoire holds fewer than 950,000 distinct CDR3 sequences, with less than 35% as singletons. Source: cultured CD8+ T cells from PBMCs, taken from culture after CMV antigen stimulation. These receptors were collected from a human donor in good health (CMV status not recorded). Some clones in this sample may be carry-over from other donors' samples.

The chain recombines TRBV6-5 with TRBJ2-1; TRBD1 might be the D (5 bases). V lost 5 bases and J 2 bases, leaving 13 bases between the germline ends. The CDR3 totals 15 residues. The germline V gene has CDR1 MNHEY and CDR2 SVGAGI. CDR3 sequence reads: CASSPSETAYNEQFF. The CDR3, as DNA: TGTGCCAGCAGTCCCTCGGAGACAGCCTACAATGAGCAGTTCTTC.

This chain connects TRBV27 to TRBJ2-4; 9 nucleotides match TRBD1. Looked up from germline, CDR1 is MNHEY and CDR2 is SMNVEV (reference sequence). V lost 8 bases to trimming and J lost 14 bases; unmatched junction nucleotides: 4. The CDR3 sequence is 10 residues long. The CDR3 nucleotides read TGTGCCAGCGGCCGGGACAGGGAGTACTTC. It codes for CASGRDREYF.

In its sample, this clonotype was seen many times. The chain couples TRBV15 to TRBJ2-1; D gene uncertain. The CDR3 is 15 residues long. The V end lost 0 bases, the J end lost 4 bases, and 10 bases lay between the germline ends. Germline CDR1 is LNHNV and CDR2 is YYDKDF (reference sequence). CDR3 nucleotide sequence: TGTGCCACCAGCAGAGATAAAGGTCAATACAATGAGCAGTTCTTC. Its translation is CATSRDKGQYNEQFF. Together with reference TRBV15 and TRBJ2-1, the CDR3 gives the full variable domain: DAMVIQNPRYQVTQFGKPVTLSCSQTLNHNVMYWYQQKSSQAPKLLFHYYDKDFNNEADTPDNFQSRRPNTSFCFLDIRSPGLGDTAMYLCATSRDKGQYNEQFFGPGTRLTVL.

This clonotype was recorded at least ten times. The chain employs TRBV12-3 or TRBV12-4 and TRBJ2-5, with 9 bases lining up with TRBD1. Trimming at V came to 6 bases and at J to 4 bases, leaving 6 bases not matched to a gene. This CDR3 spans 14 amino acids. DNA of the CDR3: TGTGCCAGCAGCCCTCGACAGGGGGTAGAGACCCAGTACTTC. It is translated as CASSPRQGVETQYF.

This rearrangement joins TRBV6-6 to TRBJ2-7; 8 nucleotides match TRBD1. Trimming took 2 bases from V and 3 from J; bases not matched to a gene: 3. Germline CDR1 is MNHNY and CDR2 is SVGAGI (reference sequence). The CDR3 spans 14 residues. The CDR3 region has the DNA TGTGCCAGCAGTTACACGACAGGGGTCTACGAGCAGTACTTC. As protein: CASSYTTGVYEQYF.

The table lists this clonotype with many counts. The chain uses TRBV7-9 and TRBJ1-1, with D possibly being TRBD1 (5 bases). V lost 4 bases and J lost 0, with 18 bases in between. CDR1 is SEHNR, CDR2 FQNEAQ, per germline (reference sequence). The CDR3 is 17 amino acids. The CDR3 DNA follows: TGTGCCAGCAGCTCTGCCGCGACAGACCTCTTGAACACTGAAGCTTTCTTT. Translated, it gives CASSSAATDLLNTEAFF.

This chain links TRBV12-3 or TRBV12-4 with TRBJ2-2, with 8 positions matching TRBD1. Trimming at V came to 11 bases and at J to 3 bases, leaving 8 bases not matched to a gene. The CDR3 contains 14 residues. The CDR3 DNA sequence: TGTGCCTCGGACAGGGAAGGTGACACCGGGGAGCTGTTTTTT. Translating it yields CASDREGDTGELFF.